Listed below are T cell receptor beta chains from one sample, sequenced in a study of vaccination effects on CD4 cells after COVID-19. The antigens these receptors bind are not known. Assay: immunoSEQ multiplex PCR; the TCRdb copy retains only in-frame clones and omits some. In the table there are more than 40,000 clones, roughly 76% of which are singletons. This material consisted of CD4+ T cells from PBMCs cultured with HCoV-OC43 spike peptides, taken before COVID-19 vaccination. Receptors originate from a human donor who received a COVID-19 vaccine. CDR3s include the opening cysteine and the closing phenylalanine or tryptophan. A D gene is named only where the DNA matches it firmly. The listing skips clone size in some rows; elsewhere it reads once, few, many or a size class.

>TRBV25-1|NA|TRBJ1-1|NA
TGTGCCAGCAGTGAATATGGGCAGAACACTGAAGCTTTCTTT
CASSEYGQNTEAFF
>TRBV5-1|TRBD2|TRBJ2-1|NA
TGCGCCAGCAGCGTGGGACTAGCGGGGGGGCAAGGTGAGCAGTTCTTC
CASSVGLAGGQGEQFF
>TRBV6-2/TRBV6-3|NA|TRBJ2-7|NA
TGTGCCAGCAGTAATGCCTACGAGCAGTACTTC
CASSNAYEQYF
>TRBV5-5|NA|TRBJ2-5|once
TGTGCCAGCAGCTTGCCCCCCGAGACCCAGTACTTC
CASSLPPETQYF
>TRBV30|TRBD1|TRBJ1-1|NA
TGTGCCTGGATTCCGGGACAGTCAAGATTCAACACTGAAGCTTTCTTT
CAWIPGQSRFNTEAFF
>TRBV28|TRBD2|TRBJ2-3|NA
TGTGCCAGCAGCCGGGGACTAGCTAGTTACACAGATACGCAGTATTTT
CASSRGLASYTDTQYF
>TRBV7-9|TRBD2|TRBJ2-3|NA
TGTGCCAGCAGCCAGACTAGCGGGGGCACAGATACGCAGTATTTT
CASSQTSGGTDTQYF
>TRBV2|NA|TRBJ2-2|once
TGTGCCAGCGGCGGGACGGGCAAGGTCGGGGAGCTGTTTTTT
CASGGTGKVGELFF
>TRBV10-3|TRBD1|TRBJ1-1|NA
TGTGCCAGCGACAGGGGAAGAAACACTGAAGCTTTCTTT
CASDRGRNTEAFF
>TRBV30|NA|TRBJ1-5|few
TGTGCCTGGAGTGTATGGGATCAGCCCCAGCATTTT
CAWSVWDQPQHF
>TRBV12-5|NA|TRBJ2-7|NA
TGTGCTAGTGGGTCCCGGAGTGAGGGTGACGAGCAGTACTTC
CASGSRSEGDEQYF
>TRBV6-2/TRBV6-3|TRBD2|TRBJ2-1|NA
TGTGCCAGCAGTTACGGGACTAGGGAGCAGTTCTTC
CASSYGTREQFF
>TRBV12-3/TRBV12-4|TRBD1|TRBJ1-1|few
TGTGCCAGCAGTCCACAGGGGGTGGCTTTCTTT
CASSPQGVAFF
>TRBV14|NA|TRBJ1-1|NA
TGTGCCAGCAGCCAAGGGGCGGGACGGCTGAACACTGAAGCTTTCTTT
CASSQGAGRLNTEAFF
>TRBV15|NA|TRBJ2-3|NA
TGTGCCACGAACAGGGGCGGGGGATCCACAGATACGCAGTATTTT
CATNRGGGSTDTQYF
>TRBV11-2|NA|TRBJ2-7|NA
TGTGCCAGCAGCTTATTGCAGTCCTACGAGCAGTACTTC
CASSLLQSYEQYF
>TRBV5-4|TRBD1|TRBJ1-6|few
TGTGCCAGCAGCTTGGGACAGGGGAGTTCACCCCTCCACTTT
CASSLGQGSSPLHF
>TRBV2|TRBD2|TRBJ2-7|NA
TGTGCCAGCAGAGGCCCGGGGCGGGAGGGCCCCTACGAGCAGTACTTC
CASRGPGREGPYEQYF
>TRBV7-9|NA|TRBJ1-1|NA
TGTGCCAGTGGACAGTCCTACACTGAAGCTTTCTTT
CASGQSYTEAFF
>TRBV4-3|TRBD1|TRBJ1-1|NA
TGCGCCAGCAGCCAAGGGGACAGGGGCACTGAAGCTTTCTTT
CASSQGDRGTEAFF
>TRBV4-3|TRBD1|TRBJ2-5|NA
TGCGCCAGCAGCCAAGGAAGGCGCAGGGGGCGCCGGCAAGAGACCCAGTACTTC
CASSQGRRRGRRQETQYF
>TRBV19|NA|TRBJ1-2|NA
TGTGCCAGTAGTATAGGGTTCCAGGGATCCTACACCTTC
CASSIGFQGSYTF
>TRBV5-1|TRBD2|TRBJ2-3|NA
TGCGCCAGCAGCTTGGCCCGGACTAGCGGGAGGGCCGGAAATACGCAGTATTTT
CASSLARTSGRAGNTQYF
>TRBV6-2/TRBV6-3|TRBD2|TRBJ2-3|few
TGTGCCAGCAGCCTAGCGGGAGGCACAGATACGCAGTATTTT
CASSLAGGTDTQYF
>TRBV12-3/TRBV12-4|NA|TRBJ2-5|NA
TGTGCCAGCAGTTTCCTGGAGACCCAGTACTTC
CASSFLETQYF
>TRBV29-1|TRBD1|TRBJ1-2|NA
TGCAGCGTGACGGGGACAGAAGCTAACTATGGCTACACCTTC
CSVTGTEANYGYTF
>TRBV7-9|NA|TRBJ2-3|NA
TGTGCCAGCAGCTTAGGGTTAGTGGTGGCGGGTACGCAGTATTTT
CASSLGLVVAGTQYF
>TRBV7-3|NA|TRBJ1-1|NA
TGTGCCAGCAGCTTAATCCGGACCGGGAGGACTGAAGCTTTCTTT
CASSLIRTGRTEAFF
>TRBV3-1/TRBV3-2|TRBD2|TRBJ2-7|NA
TGTGCCAGCAGCCCATCGGAACTAGCGGCGGGTGAGCAGTACTTC
CASSPSELAAGEQYF
>TRBV7-2|NA|TRBJ1-2|NA
TGTGCCAGCAGCTTAGACAGGCGTTATGGCTACACCTTC
CASSLDRRYGYTF
>TRBV7-9|TRBD1|TRBJ1-6|NA
TGTGCCAGCACCTTACACCGGGACAGGGGTAATTCACCCCTCCACTTT
CASTLHRDRGNSPLHF
>TRBV25-1|TRBD1|TRBJ1-2|NA
TGTGCCAGCAGTCAGGGGGGTAACTATGGCTACACCTTC
CASSQGGNYGYTF
>TRBV5-4|TRBD2|TRBJ2-2|NA
TGTGCCAGCAGTCAAACCATTACTAGCGCGGGCACCGGGGAGCTGTTTTTT
CASSQTITSAGTGELFF
>TRBV18|NA|TRBJ1-3|few
TGTGCCAGCTCACTAACAGGCGACACTGGAAACACCATATATTTT
CASSLTGDTGNTIYF
>TRBV30|NA|TRBJ1-5|few
TGTGCCTGGAGTGTAGGCAATCAGCCCCAGCATTTT
CAWSVGNQPQHF
>TRBV4-1|TRBD2|TRBJ2-1|NA
TGCGCCAGCAGCCAAGATAGGACTAGCGGGGGGGCGGGTGAGCAGTTCTTC
CASSQDRTSGGAGEQFF
>TRBV3-1/TRBV3-2|TRBD1|TRBJ1-1|NA
TGTGCCAGCAGTAACACAGGGGGGGCTGAAGCTTTCTTT
CASSNTGGAEAFF
>TRBV15|NA|TRBJ1-2|NA
TGTGCCACCAGCAGAGACGGGGATGGCTACACCTTC
CATSRDGDGYTF
>TRBV6-5|TRBD2|TRBJ2-5|medium-sized
TGTGCCAGCAGTCTACTAGCGGGGGGAAAGGAGACCCAGTACTTC
CASSLLAGGKETQYF